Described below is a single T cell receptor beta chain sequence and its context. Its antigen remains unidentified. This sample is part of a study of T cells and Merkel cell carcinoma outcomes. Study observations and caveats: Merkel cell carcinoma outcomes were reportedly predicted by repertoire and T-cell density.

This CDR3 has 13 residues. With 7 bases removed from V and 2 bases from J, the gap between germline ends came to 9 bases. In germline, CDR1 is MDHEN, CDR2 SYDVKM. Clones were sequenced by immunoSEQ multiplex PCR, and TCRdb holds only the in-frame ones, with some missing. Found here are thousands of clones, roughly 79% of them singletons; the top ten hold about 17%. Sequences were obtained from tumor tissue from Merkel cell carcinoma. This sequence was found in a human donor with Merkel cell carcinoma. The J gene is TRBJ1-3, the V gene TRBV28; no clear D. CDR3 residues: CASMRATGNTIYF. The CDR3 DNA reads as TGTGCCAGCATGAGGGCGACTGGAAACACCATATATTTT.